These 9 T cell receptor beta chains were all obtained from the same sample, sequenced in a study of blood T cell repertoires in COVID-19. Method: immunoSEQ multiplex PCR; TCRdb's copy keeps in-frame clones and lacks some. The profile shows 55,000 to 95,000 clones, roughly 80% of them singletons. Sequencing was performed on peripheral blood. Every receptor here comes from a woman in her fifties or sixties with acute or convalescent COVID-19.

This chain links TRBV6-1 with TRBJ1-6; 9 bases map to TRBD1. The CDR3 is 14 residues long. The V and J ends lost 5 bases and 8 bases, in that order; junction bases with no gene match: 4. Germline loops: CDR1 MNHNS, CDR2 SASEGT. Written as DNA, the CDR3 is TGTGCCAGCAGTTCCCGGACAGGGGATTCACCCCTCCACTTT. This codes for CASSSRTGDSPLHF.

The J gene is TRBJ2-3, the V gene TRBV7-7; 7 bases map to TRBD2. V lost 5 bases to trimming and J lost 3 bases; unmatched junction nucleotides: 14. Germline CDR1 reads SSHAT; CDR2 reads FNYEAQ (reference sequence). This CDR3 comprises 17 residues. CDR3 DNA sequence: TGTGCCAGCAGCCCCGGCCCGAGGGAGGGTAAAACAGATACGCAGTATTTT. Residues: CASSPGPREGKTDTQYF.

This chain uses TRBV5-4 with TRBJ2-5, with D unclear. Trimming took off 1 base at V and 3 bases at J, with 13 bases between the two ends. The CDR3 is made up of 15 amino acids. Germline V lookup: CDR1 SGHNT, CDR2 YYREEE (reference sequence). The CDR3 nucleotides read TGTGCCAGCAGCTTGACCGTAAATTCAGAAGAGACCCAGTACTTC. This encodes CASSLTVNSEETQYF.

This sequence joins TRBV6-6 and TRBJ1-4, with a possible D match to TRBD1 (5 bases). The CDR3 spans 15 residues. Germline V gene data show CDR1 as MNHNY and CDR2 as SVGAGI (reference sequence). V gave up 0 bases and J gave up 0 bases, with 5 bases separating them. CDR3 nucleotide sequence: TGTGCCAGCAGTTACTCCAGGGCAACTAATGAAAAACTGTTTTTT. This gives the protein CASSYSRATNEKLFF.

This rearrangement joins TRBV4-1 to TRBJ2-3, with TRBD2 matching over 13 bases. Germline V CDR1 and CDR2: MGHRA, YSYEKL. V lost 0 bases to trimming and J lost 0 bases; unmatched junction nucleotides: 3. The CDR3 covers 18 residues. CDR3 DNA: TGCGCCAGCAGCCAAGAGACTAGCGGGAGGTCTAGCACAGATACGCAGTATTTT. Translated, it gives CASSQETSGRSSTDTQYF.

The rearrangement uses TRBV28 and TRBJ1-2, with D possibly being TRBD1 (6 bases). Trimming took 4 bases from V and 8 from J, leaving 23 bases between them. Germline V gene sequence: CDR1 MDHEN, CDR2 SYDVKM. The CDR3 extends over 16 amino acids. CDR3 region: CASSSPSLTGHKGYTF. The CDR3 DNA sequence: TGTGCCAGCAGTTCACCGTCCCTGACAGGCCACAAGGGCTACACCTTC.

V and J are TRBV4-1 and TRBJ1-5; TRBD1 matches at 7 bases. Germline V gives CDR1 MGHRA, CDR2 YSYEKL. The CDR3 is made up of 15 amino acids. V shed 4 bases and J 5 bases; nucleotides not matched to a gene: 8. The DNA for the CDR3 is TGCGCCAGCAGCCGAAAGGGGGCCAGTGATCAGCCCCAGCATTTT. Encoded protein: CASSRKGASDQPQHF.

This clone was detected once. The genes are TRBV5-1 and TRBJ2-2; no clear D gene. CDR3 length: 13 amino acids. Trimming cost V 6 bases and J 2 bases, with 8 bases left between them. The germline gives CDR1 SGHRS, CDR2 YFSETQ. CDR3 amino acids: CASKDSNTGELFF. The CDR3 nucleotides are TGCGCCAGCAAAGACTCAAACACCGGGGAGCTGTTTTTT.

The V gene is TRBV2, the J gene TRBJ2-7; TRBD2 aligns across 8 bases. CDR3 length: 14 amino acids. Trimming took 4 bases from V and 3 from J; bases not matched to a gene: 5. Germline V gives CDR1 SNHLY, CDR2 FYNNEI. DNA for the CDR3: TGTGCCAGCAGTGGACTAGCGAGAAACTACGAGCAGTACTTC. Translating it yields CASSGLARNYEQYF.